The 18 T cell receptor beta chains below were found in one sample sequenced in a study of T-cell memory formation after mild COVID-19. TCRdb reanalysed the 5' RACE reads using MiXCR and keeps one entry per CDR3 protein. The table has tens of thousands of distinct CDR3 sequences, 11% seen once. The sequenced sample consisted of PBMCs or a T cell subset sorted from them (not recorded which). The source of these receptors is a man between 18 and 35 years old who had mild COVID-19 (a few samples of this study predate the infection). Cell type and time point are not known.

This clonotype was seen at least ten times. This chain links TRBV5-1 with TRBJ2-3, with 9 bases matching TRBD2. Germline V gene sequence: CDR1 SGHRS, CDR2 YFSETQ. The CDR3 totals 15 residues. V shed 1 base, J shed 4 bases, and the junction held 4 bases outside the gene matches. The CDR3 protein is CASSLSSGGADTQYF. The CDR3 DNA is TGCGCCAGCAGCTTGAGTAGCGGGGGCGCAGATACGCAGTATTTT.

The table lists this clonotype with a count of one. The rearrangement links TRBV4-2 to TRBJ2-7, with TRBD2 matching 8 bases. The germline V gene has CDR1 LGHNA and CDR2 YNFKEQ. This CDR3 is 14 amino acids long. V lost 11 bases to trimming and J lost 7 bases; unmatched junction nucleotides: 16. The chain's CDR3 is CAVNRRKRGSEQYF. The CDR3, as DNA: TGTGCCGTCAACCGGCGTAAGCGGGGGTCTGAGCAGTACTTC.

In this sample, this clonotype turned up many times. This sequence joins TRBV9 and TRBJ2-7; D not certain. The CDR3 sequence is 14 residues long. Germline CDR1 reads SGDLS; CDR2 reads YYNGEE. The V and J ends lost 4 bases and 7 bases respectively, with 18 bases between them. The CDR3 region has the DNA TGTGCCAGCAGCTACTCCCCCTCCCCCGGGGAGCAGTACTTC. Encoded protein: CASSYSPSPGEQYF.

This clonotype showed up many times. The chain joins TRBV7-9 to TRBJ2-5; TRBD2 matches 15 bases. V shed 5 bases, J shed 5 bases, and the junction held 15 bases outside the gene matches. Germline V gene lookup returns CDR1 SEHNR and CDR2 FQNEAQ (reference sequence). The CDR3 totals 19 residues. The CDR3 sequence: CASSQGLAGGNLLQETQYF. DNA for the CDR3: TGTGCCAGCAGCCAGGGACTAGCGGGGGGTAACCTCCTGCAGGAGACCCAGTACTTC.

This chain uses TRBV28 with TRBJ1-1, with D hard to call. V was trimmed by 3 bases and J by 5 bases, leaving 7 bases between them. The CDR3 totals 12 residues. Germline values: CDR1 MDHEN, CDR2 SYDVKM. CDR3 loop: CASSLYMTEAFF. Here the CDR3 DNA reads TGTGCCAGCAGTTTGTATATGACTGAAGCTTTCTTT.

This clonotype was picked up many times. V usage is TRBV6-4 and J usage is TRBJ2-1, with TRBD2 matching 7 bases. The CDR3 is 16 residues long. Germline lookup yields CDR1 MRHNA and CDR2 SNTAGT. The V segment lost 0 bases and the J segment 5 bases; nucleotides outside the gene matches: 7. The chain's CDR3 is CASSDSAGGGNNEQFF. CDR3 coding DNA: TGTGCCAGCAGTGACTCCGCTGGCGGGGGAAACAATGAGCAGTTCTTC.

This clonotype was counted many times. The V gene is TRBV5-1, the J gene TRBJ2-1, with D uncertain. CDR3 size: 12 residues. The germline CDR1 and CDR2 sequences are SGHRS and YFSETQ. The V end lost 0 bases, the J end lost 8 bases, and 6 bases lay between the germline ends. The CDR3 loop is CASSLVSHEQFF. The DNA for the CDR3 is TGCGCCAGCAGCTTGGTCAGTCATGAGCAGTTCTTC.

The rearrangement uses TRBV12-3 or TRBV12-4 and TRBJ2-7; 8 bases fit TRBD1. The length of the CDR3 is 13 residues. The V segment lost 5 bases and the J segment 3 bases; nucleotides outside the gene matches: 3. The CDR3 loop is CASSHGTGYEQYF. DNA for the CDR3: TGTGCCAGCAGTCATGGGACAGGCTACGAGCAGTACTTC.

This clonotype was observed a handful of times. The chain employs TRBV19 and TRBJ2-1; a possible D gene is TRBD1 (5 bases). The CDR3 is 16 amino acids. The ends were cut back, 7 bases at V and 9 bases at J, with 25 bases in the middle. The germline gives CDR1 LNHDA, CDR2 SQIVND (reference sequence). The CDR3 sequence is CASTGAFWGGRGEQFF. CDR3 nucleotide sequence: TGTGCCAGTACCGGAGCGTTTTGGGGCGGCAGAGGTGAGCAGTTCTTC.

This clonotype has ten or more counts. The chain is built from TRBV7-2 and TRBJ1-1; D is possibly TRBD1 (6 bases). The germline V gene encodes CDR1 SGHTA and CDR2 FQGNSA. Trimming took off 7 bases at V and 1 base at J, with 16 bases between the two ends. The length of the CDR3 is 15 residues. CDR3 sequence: CASTPPGTQNTEAFF. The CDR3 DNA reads TGTGCCAGCACCCCACCCGGGACACAGAACACTGAAGCTTTCTTT. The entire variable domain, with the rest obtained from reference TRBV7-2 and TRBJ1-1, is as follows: GAGVSQSPSNKVTEKGKDVELRCDPISGHTALYWYRQSLGQGLEFLIYFQGNSAPDKSGLPSDRFSAERTGGSVSTLTIQRTQQEDSAVYLCASTPPGTQNTEAFFGQGTRLTVV.

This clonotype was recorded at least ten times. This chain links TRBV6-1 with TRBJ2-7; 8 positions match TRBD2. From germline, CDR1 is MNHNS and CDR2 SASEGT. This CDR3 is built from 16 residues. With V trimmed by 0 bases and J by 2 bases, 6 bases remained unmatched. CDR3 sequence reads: CASSEARGAGPYEQYV. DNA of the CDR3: TGTGCCAGCAGTGAAGCGCGGGGGGCCGGCCCCTACGAGCAGTACGTC.

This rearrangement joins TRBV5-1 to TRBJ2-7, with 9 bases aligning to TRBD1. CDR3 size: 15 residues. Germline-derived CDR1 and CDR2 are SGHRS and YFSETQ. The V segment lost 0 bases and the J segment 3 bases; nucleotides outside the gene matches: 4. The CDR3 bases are TGCGCCAGCAGCTTGGCCCCGGGACAGGGCTACGAGCAGTACTTC. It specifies CASSLAPGQGYEQYF. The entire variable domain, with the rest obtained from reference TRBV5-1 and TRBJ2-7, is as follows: KAGVTQTPRYLIKTRGQQVTLSCSPISGHRSVSWYQQTPGQGLQFLFEYFSETQRNKGNFPGRFSGRQFSNSRSEMNVSTLELGDSALYLCASSLAPGQGYEQYFGPGTRLTVT.

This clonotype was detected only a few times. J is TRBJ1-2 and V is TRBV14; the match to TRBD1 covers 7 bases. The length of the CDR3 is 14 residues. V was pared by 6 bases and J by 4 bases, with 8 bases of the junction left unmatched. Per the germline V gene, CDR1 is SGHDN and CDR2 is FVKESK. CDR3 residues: CASSEGTARYGYTF. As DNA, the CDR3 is TGTGCCAGCAGTGAGGGGACAGCCCGCTATGGCTACACCTTC.

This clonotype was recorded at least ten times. In DNA form, the CDR3 reads TGCAGTGCTAGACGGTCACTTGTCCCTGGAAACACCATATATTTT. Protein product: CSARRSLVPGNTIYF. This chain links TRBV20-1 with TRBJ1-3; unclear D gene. The CDR3 runs to 15 residues. Germline V CDR1 and CDR2: DFQATT, SNEGSKA (reference sequence). V was cut by 2 bases and J by 2 bases, with 13 bases left in between.

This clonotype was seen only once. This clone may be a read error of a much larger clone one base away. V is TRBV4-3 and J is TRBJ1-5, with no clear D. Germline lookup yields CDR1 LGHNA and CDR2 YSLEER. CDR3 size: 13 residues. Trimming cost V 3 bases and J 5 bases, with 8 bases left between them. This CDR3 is CASSHKAHQPQHF. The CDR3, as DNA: TGCGCCAGCAGCCACAAGGCGCATCAGCCCCAGCATTTT.

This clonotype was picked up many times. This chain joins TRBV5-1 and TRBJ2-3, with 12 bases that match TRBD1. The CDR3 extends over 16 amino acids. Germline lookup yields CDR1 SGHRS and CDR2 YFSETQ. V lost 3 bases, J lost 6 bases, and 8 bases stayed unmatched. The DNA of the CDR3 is TGCGCCAGCAGCTCGCCCGGGACAGGGGGCATTGATACGCAGTATTTT. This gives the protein CASSSPGTGGIDTQYF.

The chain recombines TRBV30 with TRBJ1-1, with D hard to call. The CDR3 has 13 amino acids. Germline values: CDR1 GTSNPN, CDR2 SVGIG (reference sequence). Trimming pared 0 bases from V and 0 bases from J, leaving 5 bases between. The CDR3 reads CAWSVSVNTEAFF. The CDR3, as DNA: TGTGCCTGGAGTGTATCGGTGAACACTGAAGCTTTCTTT.

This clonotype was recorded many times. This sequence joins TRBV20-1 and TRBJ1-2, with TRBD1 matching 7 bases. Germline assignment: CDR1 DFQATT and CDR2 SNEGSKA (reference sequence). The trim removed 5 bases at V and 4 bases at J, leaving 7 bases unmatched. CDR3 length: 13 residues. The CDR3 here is CSARRDRVYGYTF. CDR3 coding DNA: TGCAGTGCTCGACGCGACAGGGTCTATGGCTACACCTTC.